A selection of T cell receptor beta chains follows, all from one sample in a study of shared clonotypes between healthy human individuals. This table comes from immunoSEQ multiplex PCR, and its TCRdb copy is limited to in-frame clones, with some not included. Among roughly 1 million clones listed, around 78% were seen once. Sequencing was done on a sample of memory CD4+ T cells from PBMCs. Receptors originate from a young man in good health. Some clones in this sample may be carry-over from other donors' samples. Each CDR3 is given with its conserved first and last residue. The D gene is left open where the match is weak. Part of the rows lack a size; the others show once, few, many or a class for expanded clones.

v_gene	j_gene	d_gene	abundance	CDR3nt	CDR3aa
TRBV25-1	TRBJ2-3	TRBD2	-	TGTGCCAGCAGTGAATATGCGGGAGCGGTAGATACGCAGTATTTT	CASSEYAGAVDTQYF
TRBV28	TRBJ2-7	-	-	TGTGCCAGCAGTTCGCTCGGACGGAGCTCCTACGAGCAGTACTTC	CASSSLGRSSYEQYF
TRBV7-2	TRBJ2-5	TRBD1	-	TGTGCCAGCAGCTGGCGACAGGGGACAGAGACCCAGTACTTC	CASSWRQGTETQYF
TRBV9	TRBJ2-3	-	-	TGTGCCAGCAGCGTAGAAGGCTTCTCAGATACGCAGTATTTT	CASSVEGFSDTQYF
TRBV7-9	TRBJ1-5	TRBD1	-	TGTGCCAGCAGCCAGGGGACAGCCCCAAATCAGCCCCAGCATTTT	CASSQGTAPNQPQHF
TRBV19	TRBJ1-5	TRBD1	many	TGTGCCAGTAGTCCTCAACAGGGGGCGAGCAATCAGCCCCAGCATTTT	CASSPQQGASNQPQHF
TRBV7-9	TRBJ2-3	TRBD2	-	TGTGCCAGCAGCTTAGTAGCGGGATTACGGCAAGATACGCAGTATTTC	CASSLVAGLRQDTQYF
TRBV5-1	TRBJ2-2	TRBD1	-	TGCGCCAGCAGCGAAATTCGACAGGGGAGGACCGGGGAGCTGTTTTTT	CASSEIRQGRTGELFF
TRBV5-1	TRBJ2-7	TRBD2	-	TGCGCCAGCAGCCCGGCGGGGGGGTCCTACGAGCAGTACTTC	CASSPAGGSYEQYF
TRBV2	TRBJ2-5	TRBD1	-	TGTGCCAGCAGTGAATGGTCAGGGGGTGGGGAGACCCAGTACTTC	CASSEWSGGGETQYF
TRBV5-4	TRBJ2-1	TRBD2	-	TGTGCCAGCAGCTCGGCTAGCGGGAGTGGAAATGAGCAGTTCTTC	CASSSASGSGNEQFF
TRBV30	TRBJ2-3	TRBD2	many	TGTGCCTGGACGAAGGGACTACACACAGATACGCAGTATTTT	CAWTKGLHTDTQYF
TRBV5-1	TRBJ2-7	TRBD2	-	TGCGCCAGCAGCTTGGTTGGTAGCGGGGGGGCCTGGGACGAGCAGTACTTC	CASSLVGSGGAWDEQYF
TRBV28	TRBJ1-5	TRBD1	-	TGTGCCAGCAGTGAGTTCGGACAGGAAAGACCCCAGCATTTT	CASSEFGQERPQHF
TRBV5-1	TRBJ2-1	-	once	TGCGCCAGCAGCTTGGAAATCCACAATGAGCAGTTCTTC	CASSLEIHNEQFF
TRBV30	TRBJ2-2	-	-	TGTGCCTGGAGTACGGTAACCGGGGAGCTGTTTTTT	CAWSTVTGELFF
TRBV4-1	TRBJ1-4	-	-	TGCGCCAGCAGCCAAGGATGGAGAGACGATGAAAAACTGTTTTTT	CASSQGWRDDEKLFF
TRBV28	TRBJ2-6	TRBD1	-	TGTGCCAGCAGTTTAGGGGGGACAGGGTTTGTTAACGTCCTGACTTTC	CASSLGGTGFVNVLTF
TRBV7-8	TRBJ2-3	-	-	TGTGTAACAGTTTCGGGAGTAGGCACAGATACGCAGTATTTT	CVTVSGVGTDTQYF
TRBV6-1	TRBJ1-1	TRBD1	-	TGTGCCAGCAGTGTGCAACAGGGGTACCTTGAAGCTTTCTTT	CASSVQQGYLEAFF
TRBV9	TRBJ2-3	TRBD2	-	TGTGCCAGCAGCGTAGTTAGCGGGAGCGGAGCAGATACGCAGTATTTT	CASSVVSGSGADTQYF
TRBV18	TRBJ2-7	TRBD2	-	TGTGCCAGCTCACAGCGGGACCCCTACGAGCAGTACTTC	CASSQRDPYEQYF
TRBV7-6	TRBJ2-2	TRBD2	-	TGTGCCAGCAACCCAAGGGGAGGGTCGCACAACACCGGGGAGCTGTTTTTT	CASNPRGGSHNTGELFF
TRBV28	TRBJ2-2	-	few	TGTGCCAGCAGCCCTACAGCAACCGGGGAGCTGTTTTTT	CASSPTATGELFF
TRBV7-8	TRBJ2-1	-	-	TGTGCCAGCAGCTTGGGGAGCGGCTACAATGAGCAGTTCTTC	CASSLGSGYNEQFF
TRBV29-1	TRBJ2-1	TRBD2	-	TGCAGCGCCCCTTTAGCGGGAGGGTACAATGAGCAGTTCTTC	CSAPLAGGYNEQFF
TRBV5-4	TRBJ2-5	-	-	TGTGCCAGCAGCCTGGCCAGCGGCCAAGAGACCCAGTACTTC	CASSLASGQETQYF
TRBV18	TRBJ2-2	-	-	TGTGCCAGCGCGAAGACCTGGAGGACCGGGGAGCTGTTTTTT	CASAKTWRTGELFF
TRBV7-9	TRBJ1-2	TRBD1	once	TGTGCCACAAGACACAGGGGAGGTTTCTATGGCTACACCTTC	CATRHRGGFYGYTF
TRBV27	TRBJ2-7	TRBD2	-	TGTGCCAGCAGCCGTACCGGACTAGCGGTTTCCTACGAGCAGTACTTC	CASSRTGLAVSYEQYF
TRBV6-1	TRBJ1-3	-	many	TGTGCCAGCCGATTACCGCTTAGCTCTGGAAACACCATATATTTT	CASRLPLSSGNTIYF
TRBV6-4	TRBJ2-3	TRBD2	-	TGTGCCAGCAGTGGACTAGCGGGAGGGCCAGATACGCAGTATTTT	CASSGLAGGPDTQYF
TRBV18	TRBJ1-3	TRBD1	few	TGTGCCCGCAACCCATGTAGGACAGGGGTTGGAAACACCATATATTTT	CARNPCRTGVGNTIYF
TRBV18	TRBJ1-1	-	-	TGTGCCAGCTCACCGGCAGGCCCTAACACTGAAGCTTTCTTT	CASSPAGPNTEAFF
TRBV28	TRBJ1-3	TRBD1	-	TGTGCCACCCAGGGGGCGCCCGGAAACACCATATATTTT	CATQGAPGNTIYF
TRBV28	TRBJ1-2	-	-	TGTGCCAGCAGTTTATCGGCCGATAACTATGGCTACACCTTC	CASSLSADNYGYTF
TRBV2	TRBJ1-3	TRBD1	once	TGTGCCAGCAGTTTCGGGACAGCCTCTGGAAACACCATATATTTT	CASSFGTASGNTIYF
TRBV10-1	TRBJ2-7	-	-	TGCGCCAGCAGTGAGTTCACGGGGCCCGCCTACGAGCAGTACTTC	CASSEFTGPAYEQYF
TRBV6-6	TRBJ2-3	TRBD2	-	TGTGCCAGCAGTTGGGAGGAAGCGGGAGTGGGAGATACGCAGTATTTT	CASSWEEAGVGDTQYF
TRBV10-3	TRBJ2-7	-	-	TGTGCCACCCAGGGAAGCTCCTACGAGCAGTACTTC	CATQGSSYEQYF
TRBV18	TRBJ1-1	TRBD1	-	TGTGCCAGCTCACCCCTCGCCGGACAGGGTGACACTGAAGCTTTCTTT	CASSPLAGQGDTEAFF
TRBV6-1	TRBJ2-1	-	few	TGTGCCAGCAGTGAAAATAGCGAGTACAATGAGCAGTTCTTC	CASSENSEYNEQFF
TRBV5-1	TRBJ1-3	-	-	TGCGCCAGCAGCTTGACCTACAGGGCCGAGGACTCTGGAAACACCATATATTTT	CASSLTYRAEDSGNTIYF
TRBV29-1	TRBJ2-1	TRBD2	-	TGCAGCGTTTTCCATAGCGGGTACAATGAGCAGTTCTTC	CSVFHSGYNEQFF
TRBV27	TRBJ2-7	-	-	TGTGCCAGCAGGTACTGGAGCTCCTACGAGCAGTACTTC	CASRYWSSYEQYF
TRBV5-1	TRBJ2-7	TRBD1	-	TGCGCCAGCAGCTTTGAGAGGACAGGGGCCTACGAGCAGTACTTC	CASSFERTGAYEQYF
TRBV28	TRBJ1-1	-	few	TGTGCCAGCAGTTTCCCGGTTAGCGCTGAAGCTTTCTTT	CASSFPVSAEAFF
TRBV6-6	TRBJ1-1	TRBD1	-	TGTGCCAGCAGTTACCAGACAGGGATCACTGAAGCTTTCTTT	CASSYQTGITEAFF
TRBV28	TRBJ1-4	-	-	TGTGCCAGCAACACTCCCGGGGCGGAAAAACTGTTTTTT	CASNTPGAEKLFF
TRBV7-9	TRBJ1-1	-	-	TGTGCCAGCAGCTTAGTAATCAACACTGAAGCTTTCTTT	CASSLVINTEAFF